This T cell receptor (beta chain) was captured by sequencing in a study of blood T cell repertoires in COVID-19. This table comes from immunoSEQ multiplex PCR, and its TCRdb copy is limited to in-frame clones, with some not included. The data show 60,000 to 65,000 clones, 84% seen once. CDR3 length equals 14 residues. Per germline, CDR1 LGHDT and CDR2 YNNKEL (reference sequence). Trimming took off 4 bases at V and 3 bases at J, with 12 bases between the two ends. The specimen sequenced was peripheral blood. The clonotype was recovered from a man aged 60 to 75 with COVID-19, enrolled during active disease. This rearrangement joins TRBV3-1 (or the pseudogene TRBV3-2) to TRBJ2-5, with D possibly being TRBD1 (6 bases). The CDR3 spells CASSLNPGEETQYF. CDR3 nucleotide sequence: TGTGCCAGCAGCCTCAACCCAGGGGAAGAGACCCAGTACTTC.